This T cell receptor (beta chain) is from a study of cytomegalovirus exposure and HLA in healthy donors. Both 60 Vbeta primers and 13 Jbeta primers went into the PCR. Repertoires were generated with immunoSEQ multiplex PCR, while TCRdb's copy carries only in-frame clones and drops some. The table has 25,000 to 35,000 clones, about 60% seen once; the top ten hold roughly 20%. The CDR3 contains 15 residues. In germline, CDR1 is SGHNT, CDR2 YYREEE (reference sequence). J lost 0 bases, V lost 4 bases, and 6 bases had no gene match. Study-wide results and caveats: The study labeled about 160 TCR beta chains cytomegalovirus-associated. The authors later linked a missense DCLRE1C variant to TCR beta V- and J-gene trimming.

This clone has only a few counts. Its antigen remains unknown. The chain links TRBV5-4 to TRBJ1-1; 7 bases align to TRBD1. The sample was PBMCs. The receptor was derived from a man aged 50 to 60 in good health and CMV-seropositive. This CDR3 is CASSRDRALNTEAFF. In nucleotides, the CDR3 is TGTGCCAGCAGCCGAGACAGGGCGTTGAACACTGAAGCTTTCTTT. Full variable domain (remainder filled in from reference TRBV5-4 and TRBJ1-1): ETGVTQSPTHLIKTRGQQVTLRCSSQSGHNTVSWYQQALGQGPQFIFQYYREEENGRGNFPPRFSGLQFPNYSSELNVNALELDDSALYLCASSRDRALNTEAFFGQGTRLTVV.